Listed below are T cell receptor beta chains from one sample, sequenced in a study of T cell changes during pregnancy in multiple sclerosis. Produced via immunoSEQ multiplex PCR; TCRdb's table is partial and in-frame only. Of 75,000 to 95,000 clones in the sample, approximately 89% were seen once. The specimen was peripheral blood, collected in the first trimester of pregnancy. The receptors derive from a female donor in good health, enrolled as a control in a pregnancy study. CDR3s include the opening cysteine and the closing phenylalanine or tryptophan. Fields, in order: D gene, V gene, J gene, clone size, CDR3 protein, CDR3 DNA. The D gene is left open where the match is weak. Not all rows give a size; the values are once, few, many and, for expanded clones, a class.

d_call: TRBD1
v_call: TRBV30
j_call: TRBJ1-6
clone_size: .
cdr3_aa: CAWSVLTGGGSPLHF
cdr3_nt: TGTGCCTGGAGTGTACTGACAGGGGGGGGCTCACCCCTCCACTTT

d_call: .
v_call: TRBV2
j_call: TRBJ1-1
clone_size: once
cdr3_aa: CASRYSPNTEAFF
cdr3_nt: TGTGCCAGCAGATACAGCCCGAACACTGAAGCTTTCTTT

d_call: TRBD1
v_call: TRBV4-1
j_call: TRBJ1-5
clone_size: .
cdr3_aa: CASSLSQGGQPQHF
cdr3_nt: TGCGCCAGCAGCCTGTCACAGGGGGGACAGCCCCAGCATTTT

d_call: .
v_call: TRBV9
j_call: TRBJ1-6
clone_size: few
cdr3_aa: CASSVEFGVNSPLHF
cdr3_nt: TGTGCCAGCAGCGTAGAGTTCGGGGTCAATTCACCCCTCCACTTT

d_call: TRBD1
v_call: TRBV29-1
j_call: TRBJ2-1
clone_size: .
cdr3_aa: CSVEGTGGANNEQFF
cdr3_nt: TGCAGCGTTGAAGGGACAGGGGGCGCGAACAATGAGCAGTTCTTC

d_call: .
v_call: TRBV18
j_call: TRBJ2-1
clone_size: once
cdr3_aa: CASSPINEQFF
cdr3_nt: TGTGCCAGCTCTCCTATCAATGAGCAGTTCTTC

d_call: .
v_call: TRBV29-1
j_call: TRBJ2-1
clone_size: .
cdr3_aa: CSARLGGLEQFF
cdr3_nt: TGCAGCGCCCGACTAGGAGGGCTAGAGCAGTTCTTC

d_call: .
v_call: TRBV2
j_call: TRBJ2-2
clone_size: .
cdr3_aa: CAQQSAGELFF
cdr3_nt: TGTGCCCAGCAGAGCGCCGGGGAGCTGTTTTTT

d_call: TRBD2
v_call: TRBV27
j_call: TRBJ2-7
clone_size: .
cdr3_aa: CASSFSAGGDEQYF
cdr3_nt: TGTGCCAGCAGTTTCTCGGCGGGGGGGGACGAGCAGTACTTC

d_call: TRBD2
v_call: TRBV9
j_call: TRBJ2-1
clone_size: once
cdr3_aa: CASSTRGRSGGPYNEQFF
cdr3_nt: TGTGCCAGCAGCACCCGTGGCCGTAGCGGGGGGCCCTACAATGAGCAGTTCTTC

d_call: TRBD1
v_call: TRBV7-9
j_call: TRBJ1-5
clone_size: once
cdr3_aa: CASSPGQGGQPQHF
cdr3_nt: TGTGCCAGCAGCCCTGGACAGGGCGGTCAGCCCCAGCATTTT

d_call: .
v_call: TRBV29-1
j_call: TRBJ1-2
clone_size: .
cdr3_aa: CSVGPRGGYTF
cdr3_nt: TGCAGCGTTGGGCCCCGGGGTGGCTACACCTTC

d_call: .
v_call: TRBV6-1
j_call: TRBJ1-5
clone_size: many
cdr3_aa: CASSESVGAHQPQHF
cdr3_nt: TGTGCCAGCAGTGAATCGGTAGGGGCCCATCAGCCCCAGCATTTT

d_call: .
v_call: TRBV7-3
j_call: TRBJ2-7
clone_size: .
cdr3_aa: CASSFRGEQYF
cdr3_nt: TGTGCCAGCAGCTTCCGGGGCGAGCAGTACTTC

d_call: TRBD2
v_call: TRBV9
j_call: TRBJ2-1
clone_size: .
cdr3_aa: CASSVAGGAWFEQFF
cdr3_nt: TGTGCCAGCAGCGTAGCGGGGGGGGCATGGTTTGAGCAGTTCTTC

d_call: TRBD2
v_call: TRBV5-1
j_call: TRBJ2-1
clone_size: .
cdr3_aa: CASSRTSANEQFF
cdr3_nt: TGCGCCAGCAGCCGGACTAGCGCCAATGAGCAGTTCTTC

d_call: TRBD1
v_call: TRBV7-8
j_call: TRBJ2-7
clone_size: .
cdr3_aa: CASSGGTGGNYEQYF
cdr3_nt: TGTGCCAGCAGCGGAGGGACAGGGGGGAACTACGAGCAGTACTTC

d_call: .
v_call: TRBV29-1
j_call: TRBJ2-3
clone_size: once
cdr3_aa: CSAEWEGTDTQYF
cdr3_nt: TGCAGCGCCGAATGGGAGGGCACAGATACGCAGTATTTT

d_call: TRBD1
v_call: TRBV6-5
j_call: TRBJ2-7
clone_size: .
cdr3_aa: CASRPGTDYEQYF
cdr3_nt: TGTGCCAGCAGGCCTGGGACAGACTACGAGCAGTACTTC

d_call: .
v_call: TRBV7-2
j_call: TRBJ1-2
clone_size: .
cdr3_aa: CASRPGGGSSYGYTF
cdr3_nt: TGTGCCAGCAGGCCCGGCGGGGGTTCGAGCTATGGCTACACCTTC

d_call: TRBD1
v_call: TRBV19
j_call: TRBJ1-5
clone_size: .
cdr3_aa: CASRDRGINQPQHF
cdr3_nt: TGTGCCAGTAGAGACAGGGGGATCAATCAGCCCCAGCATTTT

d_call: TRBD1
v_call: TRBV4-2
j_call: TRBJ1-1
clone_size: .
cdr3_aa: CASSHGEGAYTEAFF
cdr3_nt: TGTGCCAGCAGCCACGGAGAGGGGGCATACACTGAAGCTTTCTTT

d_call: .
v_call: TRBV7-3
j_call: TRBJ1-6
clone_size: .
cdr3_aa: CASSLTGRSNSPLHF
cdr3_nt: TGTGCCAGCAGCCTCACAGGGCGAAGTAATTCACCCCTCCACTTT

d_call: .
v_call: TRBV2
j_call: TRBJ1-5
clone_size: .
cdr3_aa: CASSDRTDSYQPQHF
cdr3_nt: TGTGCCAGCAGTGATCGGACAGACTCCTATCAGCCCCAGCATTTT

d_call: .
v_call: TRBV6-5
j_call: TRBJ1-2
clone_size: .
cdr3_aa: CASQGNYGYTF
cdr3_nt: TGTGCCAGCCAGGGAAACTATGGCTACACCTTC

d_call: .
v_call: TRBV7-2
j_call: TRBJ1-1
clone_size: .
cdr3_aa: CASSPGVVGAFF
cdr3_nt: TGTGCCAGCAGCCCGGGGGTCGTCGGGGCTTTCTTT

d_call: .
v_call: TRBV6-1
j_call: TRBJ2-7
clone_size: .
cdr3_aa: CASSEALWGAYEQYF
cdr3_nt: TGTGCCAGCAGTGAAGCGCTTTGGGGCGCCTACGAGCAGTACTTC

d_call: TRBD1
v_call: TRBV7-9
j_call: TRBJ2-3
clone_size: .
cdr3_aa: CASSLGQGVTDTQYF
cdr3_nt: TGTGCCAGCAGCTTAGGGCAGGGGGTTACAGATACGCAGTATTTT

d_call: TRBD1
v_call: TRBV18
j_call: TRBJ1-1
clone_size: .
cdr3_aa: CASSLSKVFGTGGEAFF
cdr3_nt: TGTGCCAGCTCACTCTCTAAGGTATTCGGGACAGGGGGTGAAGCTTTCTTT

d_call: .
v_call: TRBV9
j_call: TRBJ1-5
clone_size: .
cdr3_aa: CASSVDFSQPQHF
cdr3_nt: TGTGCCAGCAGCGTAGATTTTAGTCAGCCCCAGCATTTT

d_call: TRBD2
v_call: TRBV28
j_call: TRBJ2-7
clone_size: .
cdr3_aa: CASSLSGGGTYEQYF
cdr3_nt: TGTGCCAGCAGTTTATCTGGGGGGGGAACCTACGAGCAGTACTTC

d_call: TRBD1
v_call: TRBV5-5
j_call: TRBJ2-7
clone_size: .
cdr3_aa: CASRTGTGGDEQYF
cdr3_nt: TGTGCCAGCAGAACCGGGACAGGGGGCGACGAGCAGTACTTC

d_call: TRBD1
v_call: TRBV6-4
j_call: TRBJ2-2
clone_size: .
cdr3_aa: CASSASGTGDTGELFF
cdr3_nt: TGTGCCAGCAGTGCCTCCGGGACAGGGGATACCGGGGAGCTGTTTTTT

d_call: TRBD1
v_call: TRBV7-3
j_call: TRBJ2-6
clone_size: .
cdr3_aa: CASSPPGQGAGANVLTF
cdr3_nt: TGTGCCAGCAGCCCGCCGGGACAGGGGGCCGGGGCCAACGTCCTGACTTTC

d_call: .
v_call: TRBV21-1
j_call: TRBJ1-1
clone_size: .
cdr3_aa: CATLPGGRWSTEAFF
cdr3_nt: TGTGCCACCCTCCCCGGGGGGCGGTGGAGCACTGAAGCTTTCTTT

d_call: .
v_call: TRBV2
j_call: TRBJ2-7
clone_size: .
cdr3_aa: CASNERDSGYEQYF
cdr3_nt: TGTGCCAGCAATGAGAGGGACTCTGGCTACGAGCAGTACTTC

d_call: .
v_call: TRBV30
j_call: TRBJ1-2
clone_size: .
cdr3_aa: CAWSSGDGYTF
cdr3_nt: TGTGCCTGGAGCTCAGGGGATGGCTACACCTTC

d_call: TRBD1
v_call: TRBV27
j_call: TRBJ1-5
clone_size: .
cdr3_aa: CASGAGGQPQHF
cdr3_nt: TGTGCCAGCGGGGCAGGGGGTCAGCCCCAGCATTTT

d_call: .
v_call: TRBV27
j_call: TRBJ1-5
clone_size: .
cdr3_aa: CASTPGLHQPQHF
cdr3_nt: TGTGCCAGCACTCCCGGGTTACATCAGCCCCAGCATTTT

d_call: .
v_call: TRBV2
j_call: TRBJ1-6
clone_size: .
cdr3_aa: CASSVSDSYNSPLHF
cdr3_nt: TGTGCCAGCAGTGTATCGGACTCTTATAATTCACCCCTCCACTTT

d_call: .
v_call: TRBV7-9
j_call: TRBJ2-7
clone_size: .
cdr3_aa: CASSLAGGATYEQYF
cdr3_nt: TGTGCCAGCAGCTTAGCGGGGGGGGCCACCTACGAGCAGTACTTC

d_call: .
v_call: TRBV19
j_call: TRBJ1-3
clone_size: .
cdr3_aa: CASSRIYTGSGNTIYF
cdr3_nt: TGTGCCAGTAGCAGAATCTACACAGGGTCTGGAAACACCATATATTTT

d_call: .
v_call: TRBV18
j_call: TRBJ2-1
clone_size: .
cdr3_aa: CASSPGLQAGNEQFF
cdr3_nt: TGTGCCAGCTCACCAGGACTACAGGCGGGCAATGAGCAGTTCTTC

d_call: TRBD1
v_call: TRBV7-2
j_call: TRBJ1-4
clone_size: .
cdr3_aa: CASSRDSYNEKLFF
cdr3_nt: TGTGCCAGCAGCCGGGACAGCTATAATGAAAAACTGTTTTTT

d_call: TRBD1
v_call: TRBV19
j_call: TRBJ1-1
clone_size: once
cdr3_aa: CASIPTGRNTEAFF
cdr3_nt: TGTGCCAGTATCCCGACAGGGCGGAACACTGAAGCTTTCTTT

d_call: TRBD1
v_call: TRBV4-1
j_call: TRBJ2-7
clone_size: .
cdr3_aa: CASSRRQGEQYF
cdr3_nt: TGCGCCAGCAGCCGCCGACAGGGCGAGCAGTACTTC

d_call: .
v_call: TRBV7-9
j_call: TRBJ1-4
clone_size: once
cdr3_aa: CASGGSNSNEKLFF
cdr3_nt: TGTGCCAGCGGCGGCAGCAACTCTAATGAAAAACTGTTTTTT

d_call: .
v_call: TRBV30
j_call: TRBJ1-2
clone_size: once
cdr3_aa: CAWSLTGNYGYTF
cdr3_nt: TGTGCCTGGAGCCTTACAGGAAACTATGGCTACACCTTC

d_call: .
v_call: TRBV20-1
j_call: TRBJ2-1
clone_size: .
cdr3_aa: CSANPEPEQFF
cdr3_nt: TGCAGTGCTAATCCCGAGCCTGAGCAGTTCTTC

d_call: .
v_call: TRBV7-9
j_call: TRBJ2-7
clone_size: .
cdr3_aa: CASSYYSKGPTYEQYF
cdr3_nt: TGTGCCAGCAGCTACTACTCGAAAGGCCCTACCTACGAGCAGTACTTC

d_call: .
v_call: TRBV10-3
j_call: TRBJ1-1
clone_size: .
cdr3_aa: CAISTGSTEAFF
cdr3_nt: TGTGCCATCAGTACAGGTTCCACTGAAGCTTTCTTT

d_call: TRBD1
v_call: TRBV7-3
j_call: TRBJ2-1
clone_size: .
cdr3_aa: CASSLATGGLYNEQFF
cdr3_nt: TGTGCCAGCAGCTTAGCGACAGGGGGGCTCTACAATGAGCAGTTCTTC

d_call: .
v_call: TRBV9
j_call: TRBJ2-2
clone_size: once
cdr3_aa: CATGGQNTGELFF
cdr3_nt: TGTGCCACGGGGGGACAGAACACCGGGGAGCTGTTTTTT

d_call: .
v_call: TRBV29-1
j_call: TRBJ1-1
clone_size: .
cdr3_aa: CSGNIYTEAFF
cdr3_nt: TGCAGCGGTAACATCTACACTGAAGCTTTCTTT

d_call: .
v_call: TRBV28
j_call: TRBJ1-2
clone_size: .
cdr3_aa: CASLSANYGYTF
cdr3_nt: TGTGCCAGCCTGTCTGCTAACTATGGCTACACCTTC

d_call: .
v_call: TRBV5-1
j_call: TRBJ2-7
clone_size: .
cdr3_aa: CASSLAMGRRGEQYF
cdr3_nt: TGCGCCAGCAGCTTGGCAATGGGGCGCAGGGGCGAGCAGTACTTC

d_call: TRBD1
v_call: TRBV6-1
j_call: TRBJ1-2
clone_size: .
cdr3_aa: CASREQGAEGYTF
cdr3_nt: TGTGCCAGCAGGGAACAGGGGGCGGAAGGCTACACCTTC